This T cell receptor beta chain was sequenced in a study of brain metastases from non-small cell lung cancer. Study findings and constraints: Brain metastases shared most TCR repertoire with primaries, with sparse T cells. Fewer infiltrating T cells were found in brain metastases than primaries. Compared with their matched primary tumors, roughly 64% of brain metastases showed expanded T-cell clones.

Generated by immunoSEQ multiplex PCR, the TCRdb table keeps only in-frame clones and is missing some. The sample has about 6,000 clones, roughly 80% seen once. The CDR3 runs 15 residues. With 1 base clipped from V and 3 bases from J, the junction kept 0 bases outside the gene matches. CDR1 is LNHNV, CDR2 YYDKDF, per germline (reference sequence). The sample holds one count of this clone. Its antigen is not known. The receptor was isolated from a donor over 35 with non-small cell lung cancer. The chain joins TRBV15 to TRBJ2-5; TRBD2 aligns across 12 bases. The sample was primary lung tumor tissue. The DNA for the CDR3 is TGTGCCACCAGCAGAGGACTAGCGGGGGAAGAGACCCAGTACTTC. Amino acids: CATSRGLAGEETQYF. Complete variable domain (other parts from reference TRBV15 and TRBJ2-5): DAMVIQNPRYQVTQFGKPVTLSCSQTLNHNVMYWYQQKSSQAPKLLFHYYDKDFNNEADTPDNFQSRRPNTSFCFLDIRSPGLGDTAMYLCATSRGLAGEETQYFGPGTRLLVL.